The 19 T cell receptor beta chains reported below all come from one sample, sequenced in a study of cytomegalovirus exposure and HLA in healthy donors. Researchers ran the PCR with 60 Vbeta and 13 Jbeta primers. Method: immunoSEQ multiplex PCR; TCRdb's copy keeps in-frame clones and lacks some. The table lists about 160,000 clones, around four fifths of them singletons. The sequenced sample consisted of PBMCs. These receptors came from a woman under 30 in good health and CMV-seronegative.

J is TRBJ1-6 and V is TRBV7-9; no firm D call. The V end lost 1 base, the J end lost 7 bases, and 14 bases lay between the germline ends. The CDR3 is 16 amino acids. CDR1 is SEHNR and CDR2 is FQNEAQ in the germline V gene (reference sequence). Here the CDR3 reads CASSLDTWRPNSPLHF. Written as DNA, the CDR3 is TGTGCCAGCAGCTTAGATACTTGGAGACCCAATTCACCCCTCCACTTT.

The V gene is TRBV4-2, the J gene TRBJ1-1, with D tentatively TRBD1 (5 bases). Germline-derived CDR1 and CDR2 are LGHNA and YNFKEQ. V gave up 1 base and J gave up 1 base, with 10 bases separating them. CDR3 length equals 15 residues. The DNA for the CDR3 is TGTGCCAGCAGCCAAGGCGGGGCCTCGAACACTGAAGCTTTCTTT. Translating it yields CASSQGGASNTEAFF.

The chain's CDR3 is CASGQSLNTEAFF. The CDR3 coding sequence is TGTGCCAGCGGGCAGAGTTTAAACACTGAAGCTTTCTTT. The rearrangement links TRBV25-1 to TRBJ1-1; D is ambiguous. This CDR3 spans 13 amino acids. From germline, CDR1 is MGHDK and CDR2 SYGVNS. Trimming left V 8 bases short and J 2 bases short, with 12 bases between.

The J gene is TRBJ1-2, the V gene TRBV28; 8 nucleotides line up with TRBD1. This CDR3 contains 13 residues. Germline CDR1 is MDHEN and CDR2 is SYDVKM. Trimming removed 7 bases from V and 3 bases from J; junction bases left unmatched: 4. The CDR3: CASNEQGDYGYTF. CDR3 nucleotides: TGTGCCAGCAACGAACAGGGGGACTATGGCTACACCTTC.

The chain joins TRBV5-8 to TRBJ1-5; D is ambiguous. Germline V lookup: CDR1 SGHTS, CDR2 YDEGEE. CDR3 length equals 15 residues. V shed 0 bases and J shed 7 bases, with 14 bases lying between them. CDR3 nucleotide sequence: TGTGCCAGCAGCTTGGGTGGCGGAGCGGTCCAGCCCCAGCATTTT. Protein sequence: CASSLGGGAVQPQHF.

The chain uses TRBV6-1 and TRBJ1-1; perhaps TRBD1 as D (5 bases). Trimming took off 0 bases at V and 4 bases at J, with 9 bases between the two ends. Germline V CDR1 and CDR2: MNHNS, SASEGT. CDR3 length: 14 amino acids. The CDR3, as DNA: TGTGCCAGCAGTGAAGCGCCAGGGTTCACTGAAGCTTTCTTT. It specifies CASSEAPGFTEAFF.

As DNA, the CDR3 is TGTGCCAGCAGTTTATCGGCAGGAATGAACACTGAAGCTTTCTTT. It codes for CASSLSAGMNTEAFF. The chain couples TRBV27 to TRBJ1-1; D ambiguous. Germline CDR1 is MNHEY and CDR2 is SMNVEV (reference sequence). The CDR3 contains 15 residues. Trimming stripped 0 bases from V and 0 bases from J, with 8 bases between.

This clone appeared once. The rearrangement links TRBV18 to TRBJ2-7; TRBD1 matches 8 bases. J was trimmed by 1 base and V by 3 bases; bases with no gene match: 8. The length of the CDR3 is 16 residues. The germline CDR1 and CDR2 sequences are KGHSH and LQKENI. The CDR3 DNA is TGTGCCAGCTCACCCCAAGGACAGGGCCCTTCCTACGAGCAGTACTTC. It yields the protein CASSPQGQGPSYEQYF.

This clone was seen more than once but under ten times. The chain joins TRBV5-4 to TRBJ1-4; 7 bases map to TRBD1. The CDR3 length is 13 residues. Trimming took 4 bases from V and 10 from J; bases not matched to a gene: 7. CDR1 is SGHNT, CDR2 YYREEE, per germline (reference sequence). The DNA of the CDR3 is TGTGCCAGCAGCCCCGACAGGGATCCAAAACTGTTTTTT. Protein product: CASSPDRDPKLFF.

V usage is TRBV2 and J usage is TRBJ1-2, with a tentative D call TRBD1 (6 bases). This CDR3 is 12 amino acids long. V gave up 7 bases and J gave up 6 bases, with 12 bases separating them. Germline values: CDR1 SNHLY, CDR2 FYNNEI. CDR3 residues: CASTGGAHGYTF. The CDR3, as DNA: TGTGCCAGCACTGGGGGGGCACATGGCTACACCTTC.

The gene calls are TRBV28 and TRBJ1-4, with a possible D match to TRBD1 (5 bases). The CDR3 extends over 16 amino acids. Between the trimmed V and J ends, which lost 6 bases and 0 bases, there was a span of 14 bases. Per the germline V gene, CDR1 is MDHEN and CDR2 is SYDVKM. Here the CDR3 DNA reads TGTGCCAGCAGCCCGGGACTACTTTCAACTAATGAAAAACTGTTTTTT. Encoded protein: CASSPGLLSTNEKLFF.

The CDR3 spells CASSLQDNSPLHF. The CDR3 DNA reads TGTGCCAGCAGCTTACAGGATAATTCACCCCTCCACTTT. V usage is TRBV7-9 and J usage is TRBJ1-6; no clear D. This CDR3 has 13 residues. V gave up 2 bases and J gave up 5 bases, with 4 bases separating them. Germline V gene lookup returns CDR1 SEHNR and CDR2 FQNEAQ (reference sequence).

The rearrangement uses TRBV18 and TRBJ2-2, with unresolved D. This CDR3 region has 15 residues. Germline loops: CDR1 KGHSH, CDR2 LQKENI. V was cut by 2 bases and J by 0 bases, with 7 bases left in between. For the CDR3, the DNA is TGTGCCAGCTCACCATCGCAGGCGAACACCGGGGAGCTGTTTTTT. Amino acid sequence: CASSPSQANTGELFF.

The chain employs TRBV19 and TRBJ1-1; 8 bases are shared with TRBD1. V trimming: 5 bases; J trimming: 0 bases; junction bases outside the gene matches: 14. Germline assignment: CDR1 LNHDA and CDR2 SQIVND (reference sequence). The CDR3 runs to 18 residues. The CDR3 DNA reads TGTGCCAGTAGTGGGCCCCGACAGGGGATGGCAGTGAACACTGAAGCTTTCTTT. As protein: CASSGPRQGMAVNTEAFF. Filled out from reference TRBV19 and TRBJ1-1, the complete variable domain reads DGGITQSPKYLFRKEGQNVTLSCEQNLNHDAMYWYRQDPGQGLRLIYYSQIVNDFQKGDIAEGYSVSREKKESFPLTVTSAQKNPTAFYLCASSGPRQGMAVNTEAFFGQGTRLTVV.

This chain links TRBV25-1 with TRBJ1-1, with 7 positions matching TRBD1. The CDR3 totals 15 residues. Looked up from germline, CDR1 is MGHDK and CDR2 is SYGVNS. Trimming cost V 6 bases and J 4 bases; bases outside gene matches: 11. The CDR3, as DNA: TGTGCCAGCAGATCAATAGGGGGCTTTGGCACTGAAGCTTTCTTT. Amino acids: CASRSIGGFGTEAFF.

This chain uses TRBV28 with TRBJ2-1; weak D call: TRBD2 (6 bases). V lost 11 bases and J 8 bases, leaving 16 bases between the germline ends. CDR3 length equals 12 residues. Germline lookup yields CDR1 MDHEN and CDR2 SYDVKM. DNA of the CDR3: TGTGCCTCAACTCGGGGGTATGATGAGCAGTTCTTC. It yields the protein CASTRGYDEQFF.

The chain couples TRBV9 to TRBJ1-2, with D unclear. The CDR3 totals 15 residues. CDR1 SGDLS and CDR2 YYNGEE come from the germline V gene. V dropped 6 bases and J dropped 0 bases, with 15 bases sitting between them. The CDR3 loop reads CASTVSDNANYGYTF. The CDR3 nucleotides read TGTGCCAGCACCGTCTCCGACAATGCTAACTATGGCTACACCTTC. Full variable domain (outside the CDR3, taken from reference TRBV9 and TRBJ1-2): DSGVTQTPKHLITATGQRVTLRCSPRSGDLSVYWYQQSLDQGLQFLIQYYNGEERAKGNILERFSAQQFPDLHSELNLSSLELGDSALYFCASTVSDNANYGYTFGSGTRLTVV.

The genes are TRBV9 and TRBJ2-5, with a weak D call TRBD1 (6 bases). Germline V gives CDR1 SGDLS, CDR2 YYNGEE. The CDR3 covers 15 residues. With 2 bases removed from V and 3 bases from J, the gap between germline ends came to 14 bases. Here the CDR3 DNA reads TGTGCCAGCAGCGTGAGCAGGGGCCCGGAAGAGACCCAGTACTTC. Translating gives CASSVSRGPEETQYF.

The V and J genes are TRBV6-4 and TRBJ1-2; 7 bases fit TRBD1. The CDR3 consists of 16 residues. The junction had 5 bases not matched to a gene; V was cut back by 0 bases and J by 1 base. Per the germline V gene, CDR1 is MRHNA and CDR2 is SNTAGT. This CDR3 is CASSDSSGGFNYGYTF. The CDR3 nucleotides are TGTGCCAGCAGTGACTCGTCAGGGGGTTTTAACTATGGCTACACCTTC.